This record concerns one T cell receptor (beta chain) sequence. Its antigen has not been determined. The record has no base qualities; no much larger clone is one base away. These data come from a study of shared clonotypes between healthy human individuals (dated by TCRdb to about 2020). With respect to the entire study: The cohort comprised a couple of women and three men aged 18 to 49 years. Per donor, three plates each were used for CD4 naive and CD4 memory, two for CD8 naive, and one for CD8 memory. To estimate repertoire size and how much clonotypes are shared between individuals, the study performed deep sequencing of blood TCR repertoires from roughly five healthy adults. Libraries were prepared and TCR repertoires were sequenced by different laboratories using diverse techniques, in order to increase sequencing depth and limit assay-specific biases. Between about 0.8 and 8.9 billion PBMCs per donor were obtained by leukapheresis. Broader findings and caveats from the paper: The genetic and exposure-history diversity represented was limited by the small number of donors. Pairwise subsampling led to the expectation that sequencing depth would affect the degree of clonotype sharing among donors. Sharing across a few donors was observed for approximately 4.6% of naive CD4, under 4% of naive CD8, about 2.5% of memory CD4, and around 0.4% of memory CD8 clonotypes. Higher generation probabilities were observed for clonotypes shared by all four sorted-subset donors than for non-shared clonotypes. Naive subsets generally had larger estimated clonotype richness than memory subsets did. Sampling was limited to blood, and TCR repertoires in tissue likely differ from TCR repertoires in blood. Rarefaction of sorted-subset datasets indicated incomplete sequencing despite the large sequencing depth.

As encoded in the germline V gene, CDR1 is SGDLS while CDR2 is YYNGEE. The cysteine opens and the phenylalanine closes a CDR3 of 17 amino acids. This entry keeps only the CDR3 DNA: 51 bases, framed from base 1. Trimming removed 5 bases from V and 1 base from J, leaving 21 bases between the germline ends. The donors were healthy, HIV-negative adults with no recently reported acute infections or vaccinations. Every donor was a Caucasian adult residing in Nashville, Tennessee, USA. CD4+ T cells were enriched through magnetic negative selection, after which naive cells were positively selected on CD45RA and the remaining negative fraction served as the memory subset. After blood collection by leukapheresis, PBMCs were isolated using Ficoll-Histopaque density gradient centrifugation and then cryopreserved in the vapor phase of liquid nitrogen. Purity and quantity of every magnetically sorted T cell population were checked by analytical flow cytometry. Genomic DNA was isolated from every sorted fraction and measured by UV absorbance on a Nanodrop 2000c.

Using the deep immunoSEQ assay, multiplex PCR amplified TCR CDR3 regions from genomic DNA. For each cell subset, the extracted genomic DNA was distributed evenly across all wells of several immunoSEQ 96-well plates, and each plate served as one replicate. For sorted subsets, each replicate PCR was loaded with about 0.2 ug genomic DNA, equivalent to roughly 30,000 T cell genomes. Purified libraries were quantified with a Qubit 3.0 fluorometer, sized on a Bioanalyzer 2100, and re-quantified with the KAPA Library Quantification kit. Each immunoSEQ 96-well plate was sequenced on its own single-read 150-cycle Illumina NextSeq 550 flow cell. For the original study's pipeline: The immunoSEQ output contained only junctional sequences without quality scores, so filtering could not match that applied to full-length reads. To assign V/J genes and CDR3, sequences were annotated against IMGT germline references using PyIR, a Python wrapper for IgBLAST v1.9. Any read was removed if the V/J assignment was weak (E-value above 1e-6), the CDR3 was missing, or the read contained stop codons, out-of-frame junctions, or ambiguous translated residues. A V3J clonotype was defined by an identical inferred V gene, J gene, and CDR3 amino acid sequence. Percentage overlap between repertoires was calculated by dividing the number of shared unique clonotypes by the size of the smaller repertoire. Repertoire richness was assessed with RTK rarefaction, the Chao1 estimator, and Recon v2.1 estimates of unobserved clonotypes. Generation probabilities for all TCRbeta clonotypes obtained by the gDNA method from a handful of donors were computed using OLGA. TCRdb obtained this table from immuneACCESS and retained in-frame rearrangements with V and J assigned. These tables miss some clones; where compared with another copy, unresolved V genes account for less than half of the shortfall, and the remainder is unexplained. Clone size and the V and J calls come from that table; the DNA yielded D and trimming. The sample table holds 2 million to 2.5 million clones, of which roughly 95% were seen once. The top ten clonotypes cover around 0.13% of the sample.

The sequencing input was naive CD4+ T cells sorted from blood. What this sample's cell subset or site label stands for: CD45RA+ positively selected. The sequence was obtained from a man aged 18 to 30 in good health. Recombination linked TRBV9 to TRBJ1-1; the D region possibly corresponds to TRBD1 (5 bases align). The DNA is TGTGCCAGCAGTTACCCTGGGACCCGGAATGGGAACACTGAAGCTTTCTTT. Translated, this gives CASSYPGTRNGNTEAFF.